Listed below are T cell receptor beta chains from one sample, sequenced in a study of shared clonotypes between healthy human individuals. Clones were sequenced by immunoSEQ multiplex PCR, and TCRdb holds only the in-frame ones, with some missing. The table records around 2.1 million clones, approximately 94% of them present only once. Sequencing input: naive CD8+ T cells from PBMCs. These receptors were obtained from a man aged 18-30 years in good health. Some clones in this sample may be carry-over from other donors' samples. CDR3s include the opening cysteine and the closing phenylalanine or tryptophan. D genes are given only for firm matches. The listing skips clone size in some rows; elsewhere it reads once, few, many or a size class.

V gene,clone size,D gene,J gene,CDR3 protein,CDR3 DNA
TRBV9,NA,TRBD2,TRBJ2-3,CASSQEVAGNYFTDTQYF,TGTGCCAGCAGCCAAGAGGTAGCGGGCAATTACTTTACAGATACGCAGTATTTT
TRBV7-9,NA,NA,TRBJ1-2,CASSLGQNNYGYTF,TGTGCCAGCAGCTTAGGACAGAATAACTATGGCTACACCTTC
TRBV11-3,NA,TRBD2,TRBJ2-2,CASSLELPLAGTGELFF,TGTGCCAGCAGCTTAGAACTTCCTCTAGCGGGAACCGGGGAGCTGTTTTTT
TRBV27,NA,NA,TRBJ2-1,CASSYKHLSNEQFF,TGTGCCAGCAGTTATAAGCATTTAAGCAATGAGCAGTTCTTC
TRBV7-8,NA,NA,TRBJ1-1,CASSLARQGTEAFF,TGTGCCAGCAGCTTAGCTCGCCAGGGAACTGAAGCTTTCTTT
TRBV2,NA,TRBD2,TRBJ2-7,CASSPTSDPYEQYF,TGTGCCAGCAGCCCGACTAGCGACCCCTACGAGCAGTACTTC
TRBV7-2,NA,NA,TRBJ1-1,CASSLTHRPNTEAFF,TGTGCCAGCAGTCTCACCCACAGGCCGAACACTGAAGCTTTCTTT
TRBV28,NA,NA,TRBJ2-7,CASNLGESSYEQYF,TGTGCCAGCAACTTAGGGGAGAGCTCCTACGAGCAGTACTTC
TRBV9,NA,NA,TRBJ1-3,CASSVGAGPGNTIYF,TGTGCCAGCAGCGTAGGAGCGGGGCCTGGAAACACCATATATTTT
TRBV4-1,NA,NA,TRBJ1-2,CASSPTGRSSGYTF,TGCGCCAGCAGCCCGACCGGGCGGTCGAGTGGCTACACCTTC
TRBV5-1,once,NA,TRBJ2-1,CASRPTSGEQFF,TGCGCCAGCAGGCCGACTAGTGGGGAGCAGTTCTTC
TRBV27,few,NA,TRBJ1-5,CASSLGALNQPQHF,TGTGCCAGCAGTTTGGGGGCCCTCAATCAGCCCCAGCATTTT
TRBV30,NA,TRBD2,TRBJ2-1,CAWSRTAGGFLSEQFF,TGTGCCTGGAGCCGTACCGCGGGAGGGTTTCTTAGTGAGCAGTTCTTC
TRBV5-4,NA,NA,TRBJ1-2,CASSFYYGTHYGYTF,TGTGCCAGCAGCTTCTATTACGGGACCCACTATGGCTACACCTTC
TRBV11-2,NA,TRBD2,TRBJ2-1,CASSLDPRTRYNEQFF,TGTGCCAGCAGCTTAGACCCCCGGACTAGATACAATGAGCAGTTCTTC
TRBV6-5,NA,NA,TRBJ2-7,CASSRDGTYEQYF,TGTGCCAGCAGTCGGGACGGAACCTACGAGCAGTACTTC
TRBV30,few,NA,TRBJ2-7,CAWSGYEQYF,TGTGCCTGGAGTGGGTACGAGCAGTACTTC
TRBV29-1,NA,NA,TRBJ1-3,CSVRTGRGGNTIYF,TGCAGCGTCCGAACAGGGCGGGGTGGAAACACCATATATTTT
TRBV4-3,NA,NA,TRBJ2-7,CASSQDPAGTYEQYF,TGCGCCAGCAGCCAAGACCCGGCTGGAACCTACGAGCAGTACTTC
TRBV27,NA,TRBD2,TRBJ2-5,CASARLAGGEETQYF,TGTGCCAGTGCACGGCTAGCGGGAGGAGAAGAGACCCAGTACTTC
TRBV28,NA,NA,TRBJ1-1,CASSFWGQGTEAFF,TGTGCCAGCAGTTTTTGGGGGCAAGGAACTGAAGCTTTCTTT
TRBV15,NA,TRBD2,TRBJ2-1,CATSRTSGGSYNEQFF,TGTGCCACCAGCAGAACTAGCGGGGGCTCCTACAATGAGCAGTTCTTC
TRBV28,NA,NA,TRBJ1-5,CASSLDVSSNQPQHF,TGTGCCAGCAGTTTAGACGTCTCTAGCAATCAGCCCCAGCATTTT
TRBV4-1,NA,NA,TRBJ1-1,CASSQVQGRNTEAFF,TGCGCCAGCAGCCAAGTCCAGGGCAGGAACACTGAAGCTTTCTTT
TRBV7-6,NA,NA,TRBJ1-1,CASSPGTFLNTEAFF,TGTGCCAGCAGCCCAGGGACATTTCTGAACACTGAAGCTTTCTTT
TRBV7-9,NA,NA,TRBJ2-3,CASSPQQPMYTQYF,TGTGCCAGCAGCCCCCAGCAACCGATGTATACGCAGTATTTT
TRBV28,NA,TRBD2,TRBJ2-7,CASSSHRGSGNTNYEQYF,TGTGCCAGCAGTTCTCACCGGGGTAGCGGGAATACGAACTACGAGCAGTACTTC
TRBV27,NA,NA,TRBJ2-7,CASSPEGYEQYF,TGTGCCAGCAGCCCCGAGGGCTACGAGCAGTACTTC
TRBV29-1,NA,NA,TRBJ1-1,CSVEVTLLAARENTEAFF,TGCAGCGTTGAAGTTACCTTGCTGGCGGCGCGCGAGAACACTGAAGCTTTCTTT